This T cell receptor (beta chain) was sequenced during a study of CD8+ T cells in alopecia areata. Study as a whole: Tofacitinib administration persisted for 6 to 18 months, succeeded by 6 months off drug.

The sample holds a few counts of this clone. Investigators isolated RNA and reverse transcribed it into cDNA to act as the sequencing template. Some clones are missing from TCRdb's copy, which holds only in-frame ones; the method was immunoSEQ multiplex PCR. Seen here are around 250,000 clones, 67% observed once, and the top ten hold about 1.3%. The junction had 6 bases not matched to a gene; V was cut back by 2 bases and J by 1 base. CDR1 and CDR2 from the germline V gene are MNHEY and SVGAGI. The CDR3 length is 16 residues. The chain combines TRBV6-5 with TRBJ2-3; 7 nucleotides agree with TRBD2. Sequencing used CD4+ T cells sorted from blood, obtained at week 0. The clonotype comes from a human donor with alopecia areata. CDR3 DNA sequence: TGTGCCAGCAGTTACGGGTCGGGGGGAGGCACAGATACGCAGTATTTT. Its protein is CASSYGSGGGTDTQYF.